These T cell receptor beta chains were read from a single sample in a study of T cell responses to AZD1222 COVID-19 vaccine. Clones were sequenced by immunoSEQ multiplex PCR, and TCRdb holds only the in-frame ones, with some missing. The sample holds 140,000 or so clones, 90% to 95% seen once. Sequencing was performed on peripheral blood, taken after recovery from COVID-19. These receptors were collected from an adult who had recovered from COVID-19. The CDR3 runs from the conserved cysteine through the conserved F or W. The D gene is left open where the match is weak. Size values are once, few and many counts, or a class for expanded clones, and some rows have none.

V,D,J,length,size,CDR3,DNA
TRBV7-8,TRBD2,TRBJ2-1,14,-,CASSSGLADNEQFF,TGTGCCAGCAGCTCCGGACTAGCGGACAATGAGCAGTTCTTC
TRBV19,TRBD1,TRBJ1-1,16,-,CASSIDAGQGVTEAFF,TGTGCCAGTAGTATAGACGCGGGACAGGGGGTTACTGAAGCTTTCTTT
TRBV27,-,TRBJ1-5,18,-,CASSLLGQGMRGNQPQHF,TGTGCCAGCAGTTTATTAGGGCAGGGGATGAGAGGCAATCAGCCCCAGCATTTT
TRBV7-9,-,TRBJ1-4,18,once,CASSLGSGGRSTNEKLFF,TGTGCCAGCAGCTTAGGTTCCGGGGGGAGATCAACTAATGAAAAACTGTTTTTT
TRBV30,-,TRBJ2-1,13,many,CAWSVYPEAEQFF,TGTGCCTGGAGTGTATACCCGGAGGCTGAGCAGTTCTTC
TRBV7-9,-,TRBJ2-5,15,-,CASSPAEGGPHVQYF,TGTGCCAGCAGCCCAGCGGAGGGGGGACCTCACGTCCAGTACTTC
TRBV28,TRBD1,TRBJ1-2,15,-,CASSSYRGHNYGYTF,TGTGCCAGCAGTTCTTACAGGGGGCACAACTATGGCTACACCTTC
TRBV30,TRBD1,TRBJ1-3,14,-,CAWSIRTGSNTIYF,TGTGCCTGGAGTATACGGACAGGGTCGAACACCATATATTTT
TRBV7-6,-,TRBJ1-1,16,-,CASSLARSGADTEAFF,TGTGCCAGCAGCTTAGCGCGGTCCGGGGCGGACACTGAAGCTTTCTTT
TRBV19,-,TRBJ1-6,16,-,CATSRGGSSYNSPLHF,TGTGCCACCAGTAGGGGCGGGAGCTCCTATAATTCACCCCTCCACTTT
TRBV6-5,-,TRBJ1-1,13,-,CASRLDGYTEAFF,TGTGCCAGCAGGTTGGACGGGTACACTGAAGCTTTCTTT
TRBV6-5,TRBD1,TRBJ2-5,15,once,CASRVYEGQRETQYF,TGTGCCAGCAGGGTTTACGAGGGACAGCGAGAGACCCAGTACTTC
TRBV18,-,TRBJ2-7,14,-,CASSAEGGSYEQYF,TGTGCCAGCTCAGCCGAGGGTGGCTCCTACGAGCAGTACTTC
TRBV28,TRBD1,TRBJ2-7,16,-,CASSKASTGSSYEQYF,TGTGCCAGCAGTAAGGCCTCGACAGGGAGCTCCTACGAGCAGTACTTC
TRBV5-1,-,TRBJ1-3,15,-,CASSLGPRTGNTIYF,TGCGCCAGCAGCTTAGGGCCGAGGACTGGAAACACCATATATTTT
TRBV7-9,TRBD2,TRBJ2-2,16,-,CASSSPLAGDTGELFF,TGTGCCAGCAGTTCCCCACTAGCGGGAGACACCGGGGAGCTGTTTTTT
TRBV5-6,TRBD1,TRBJ2-7,18,-,CASSAPGQGAIYGYEQYF,TGTGCCAGCAGCGCCCCGGGACAGGGGGCCATATACGGCTACGAGCAGTACTTC
TRBV19,TRBD1,TRBJ1-5,18,-,CASSMGAGTGLVNQPQHF,TGTGCCAGTTCGATGGGAGCCGGGACAGGGTTGGTCAATCAGCCCCAGCATTTT
TRBV5-1,-,TRBJ2-5,14,-,CASSLSSSAETQYF,TGCGCCAGCAGCCTGTCATCGTCCGCGGAGACCCAGTACTTC
TRBV27,-,TRBJ1-6,18,-,CASSLVTPRTGGNSPLHF,TGTGCCAGCAGCCTAGTGACACCAAGGACGGGGGGTAATTCACCCCTCCACTTT
TRBV27,-,TRBJ2-2,14,-,CASSLQENTGELFF,TGTGCCAGCAGTTTACAAGAAAACACCGGGGAGCTGTTTTTT
TRBV11-2,TRBD2,TRBJ2-3,16,-,CASSSGLAGEWDTQYF,TGTGCCAGCAGCTCGGGACTAGCGGGAGAGTGGGATACGCAGTATTTT
TRBV18,-,TRBJ1-6,14,-,CASSPDSGNSPLHF,TGTGCCAGCTCACCAGACTCGGGGAATTCACCCCTCCACTTT
TRBV9,-,TRBJ1-1,16,-,CASSVGPDLMNTEAFF,TGTGCCAGCAGCGTAGGGCCCGATCTAATGAACACTGAAGCTTTCTTT
TRBV18,TRBD2,TRBJ2-1,17,-,CASSPELAGGTYNEQFF,TGTGCCAGCTCACCAGAACTAGCGGGAGGAACCTACAATGAGCAGTTCTTC
TRBV28,TRBD2,TRBJ2-1,17,-,CASSLSLLAGGGNEQFF,TGTGCCAGCAGTTTATCTCTACTAGCGGGAGGAGGGAATGAGCAGTTCTTC
TRBV3-1/TRBV3-2,-,TRBJ2-1,14,-,CASSRQGSYNEQFF,TGTGCCAGCAGTCGACAAGGTAGCTACAATGAGCAGTTCTTC
TRBV11-2,TRBD1,TRBJ1-3,16,-,CASRQDRAAAGNTIYF,TGTGCCAGCAGACAAGACAGGGCGGCTGCGGGAAACACCATATATTTT
TRBV28,-,TRBJ1-2,11,-,CASATPYGYTF,TGTGCCAGCGCGACACCCTATGGCTACACCTTC
TRBV6-2/TRBV6-3,-,TRBJ1-1,15,-,CASSLRTGRRTEAFF,TGTGCCAGCAGCCTCCGAACGGGGCGGAGAACTGAAGCTTTCTTT
TRBV12-5,-,TRBJ2-5,15,once,CASGLGTDPGETQYF,TGTGCTAGTGGTTTGGGCACGGACCCTGGGGAGACCCAGTACTTC
TRBV9,-,TRBJ2-7,15,-,CASSVGPSTPREQYF,TGTGCCAGCAGCGTAGGGCCCTCAACGCCACGCGAGCAGTACTTC
TRBV9,TRBD1,TRBJ2-3,15,-,CASSVQGAGTDTQYF,TGTGCCAGCAGCGTACAGGGGGCAGGCACAGATACGCAGTATTTT
TRBV30,-,TRBJ1-6,14,-,CAWSVRDRVSPLHF,TGTGCCTGGAGTGTACGCGACAGAGTCTCACCCCTCCACTTT
TRBV28,TRBD1,TRBJ1-1,15,-,CASSSAGTGDTEAFF,TGTGCCAGCAGTTCGGCGGGGACAGGGGACACTGAAGCTTTCTTT
TRBV5-1,-,TRBJ2-1,12,-,CASRSYGNEQFF,TGCGCCAGCAGATCATACGGGAATGAGCAGTTCTTC
TRBV15,-,TRBJ2-7,13,-,CATSRVKGYEQYF,TGTGCCACCAGCAGAGTGAAGGGTTACGAGCAGTACTTC
TRBV11-3,-,TRBJ2-5,16,-,CASSSRGGGAQETQYF,TGTGCCAGCAGCTCACGAGGTGGAGGAGCCCAAGAGACCCAGTACTTC
TRBV25-1,-,TRBJ2-5,15,-,CASSEYGVTQETQYF,TGTGCCAGCAGTGAATATGGGGTGACCCAAGAGACCCAGTACTTC
TRBV7-6,-,TRBJ1-6,15,-,CASSLARQYNSPLHF,TGTGCCAGCAGCTTAGCGCGACAGTATAATTCACCCCTCCACTTT
TRBV3-1/TRBV3-2,-,TRBJ2-1,14,-,CASSPTQTYNEQFF,TGTGCCAGCAGCCCCACGCAAACCTACAATGAGCAGTTCTTC
TRBV5-8,-,TRBJ2-3,12,-,CASSLVSDTQYF,TGTGCCAGCAGCTTAGTCTCAGATACGCAGTATTTT
TRBV4-1,-,TRBJ1-5,15,-,CASSQVIGGNQPQHF,TGCGCCAGCAGCCAAGTCATAGGGGGCAATCAGCCCCAGCATTTT
TRBV20-1,-,TRBJ2-2,13,-,CSASKGEAGELFF,TGCAGTGCTAGTAAAGGGGAAGCCGGGGAGCTGTTTTTT
TRBV3-1/TRBV3-2,-,TRBJ1-6,15,-,CASSQGQGHNSPLHF,TGTGCCAGCAGCCAAGGCCAGGGTCATAATTCACCCCTCCACTTT
TRBV28,-,TRBJ1-2,13,-,CATQGLYSYGYTF,TGTGCCACCCAGGGGTTATACTCCTATGGCTACACCTTC
TRBV7-2,-,TRBJ2-1,15,-,CASSLGILPYDEQFF,TGTGCCAGCAGCTTAGGTATCCTACCCTACGATGAGCAGTTCTTC
TRBV5-6,-,TRBJ2-2,15,-,CASSLKTPNTGELFF,TGTGCCAGCAGCTTGAAGACACCGAACACCGGGGAGCTGTTTTTT
TRBV9,-,TRBJ2-3,14,once,CASSVSGVTDTQYF,TGTGCCAGCAGCGTTTCAGGGGTCACAGATACGCAGTATTTT
TRBV21-1,-,TRBJ1-2,13,-,CASSKAPGNGYTF,TGTGCCAGCAGCAAAGCCCCAGGGAATGGCTACACCTTC
TRBV28,-,TRBJ2-1,13,-,CASGTRGINEQFF,TGTGCCAGCGGGACAAGGGGGATCAATGAGCAGTTCTTC